This T cell receptor (beta chain) appears in the sequencing data of a study of identical twins (dated by TCRdb to the mid-2010s). Concerning the study at large: To test whether fetal clonotypes persist, this study deep-sequenced TCR alpha and beta repertoires from monozygotic twins, from unrelated adults of various ages, and from cord blood. Replicate twin experiments were performed at different times using different library preparation protocols to rule out contamination.

Only healthy Caucasian donors were included. Three pairs of female monozygotic twins, all aged about 18 to 29 years, made up the twin cohort. RNA for TCR libraries was isolated from peripheral blood mononuclear cells. Taken from cysteine to phenylalanine, the CDR3 has 14 residues. The only DNA kept is the CDR3, 42 bases in frame from the first base. Based on the germline V gene, the CDR1 and CDR2 sequences are SQVTM and ANQGSEA. Receptors were amplified or captured by 5' RACE. The instrument was an Illumina HiSeq 2000. A universal primer binding site was introduced by template switching, and a unique molecular identifier was present in the final cDNA, enabling accurate counting of TCR cDNA molecules. First-strand cDNA for TCR alpha and beta chains was synthesized from specific primers in the conserved constant-segment region. To control for contamination, every cDNA library carried two barcodes: a SMART-Mk sample barcode plus Illumina barcodes. Two successive PCR steps introduced TruSeq adapter sequences along with Illumina sample barcodes. Sequencing of the TCR alpha and beta cDNA libraries was done on the Illumina HiSeq platform using custom primers. In the authors' own workflow: Raw reads were processed with MiGEC to extract unique molecular identifiers, and MiXCR was used to determine CDR3 positions. Recombination models were inferred per individual with the repgenHMM and IGoR tools using an EM algorithm. Shared clonotypes were analyzed with the tcR package in R, and sharing was normalized by the product of cloneset sizes. To study raw recombination without the effects of thymic and clonal selection, out-of-frame nonproductive sequences were analyzed. TCRdb redid the processing of the public reads, applying fastp at Q25 and MiXCR, and retained in-frame beta chains. When rows share a CDR3 protein, they turn into one entry using the most common DNA and genes. The V and J calls and clone size are TCRdb's, not the authors'. The sample table records fewer than 650,000 distinct CDR3 sequences; 7.5% to 10% of these occur just once. The ten most abundant clones make up 2.5% to 3% of the sample.

General findings and caveats noted by the study authors: Out-of-frame TCR alpha sequences shared between twins showed an excess of low generation-probability sequences compared with coincidental sharing between unrelated individuals. Zero-insertion analyses could be partly confounded by invariant T cells such as MAIT and iNKT, although diverse VJ usage argued against such confounding for most clonotypes. Recombination models systematically underestimated out-of-frame TCR alpha sharing in monozygotic twins but agreed with sharing between unrelated individuals. In beta out-of-frame sequences, excess twin sharing was weaker, because having fewer shared sequences lowered the signal-to-noise ratio. Because the same donors could not be followed over many years, the conclusions relied on cross-sectional statistical analysis. Abundant cord blood beta clonotypes had fewer insertions, young adult naive repertoires showed a similar but weaker trend, and memory repertoires showed no such trend.

As for this clonotype: The antigen this receptor binds is unknown. Base qualities were left out, and no much larger clone turns up one base away.

These data also featured in a second study, about yellow fever vaccine responses in identical twins. In that second paper, the authors write: The T cell response to vaccination in identical twins was reported by the authors to appear partly convergent and partly personalized. Focusing on identical twins, the study followed the T cell clones that responded to the vaccine, and did so with precision.

Rearrangement joined TRBV29-1 to TRBJ2-2; 11 middle bases align to TRBD1. The sample taken for sequencing was PBMCs. This clonotype originated in a woman younger than 35 in good health. The DNA sequence reads TGCAGTGCTCTAGGACAGGGGGCGATCGGGGAGCTGTTTTTT. This yields the protein CSALGQGAIGELFF.